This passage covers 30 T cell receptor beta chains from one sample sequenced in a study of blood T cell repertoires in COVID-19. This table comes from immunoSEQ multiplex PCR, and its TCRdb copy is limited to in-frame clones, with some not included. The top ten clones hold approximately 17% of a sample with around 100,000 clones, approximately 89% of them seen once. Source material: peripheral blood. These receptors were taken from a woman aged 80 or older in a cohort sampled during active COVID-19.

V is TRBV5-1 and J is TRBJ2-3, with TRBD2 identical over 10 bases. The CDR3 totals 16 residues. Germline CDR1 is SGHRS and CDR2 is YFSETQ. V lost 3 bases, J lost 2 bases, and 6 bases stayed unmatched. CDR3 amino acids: CASSSYSGGNTDTQYF. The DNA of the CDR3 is TGCGCCAGCAGCTCGTATAGCGGGGGGAACACAGATACGCAGTATTTT.

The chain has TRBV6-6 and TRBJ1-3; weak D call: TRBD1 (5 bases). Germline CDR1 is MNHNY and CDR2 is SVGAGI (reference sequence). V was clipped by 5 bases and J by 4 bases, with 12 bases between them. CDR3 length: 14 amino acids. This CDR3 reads CASSGTYGGNTIYF. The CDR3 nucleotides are TGTGCCAGCAGTGGGACTTATGGGGGAAACACCATATATTTT.

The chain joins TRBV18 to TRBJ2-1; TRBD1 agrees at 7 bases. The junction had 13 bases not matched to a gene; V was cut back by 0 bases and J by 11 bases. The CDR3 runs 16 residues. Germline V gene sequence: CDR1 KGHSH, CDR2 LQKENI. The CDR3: CASSPPNRGLTQQQFF. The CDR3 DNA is TGTGCCAGCTCACCACCCAACAGGGGTCTCACCCAACAGCAGTTCTTC.

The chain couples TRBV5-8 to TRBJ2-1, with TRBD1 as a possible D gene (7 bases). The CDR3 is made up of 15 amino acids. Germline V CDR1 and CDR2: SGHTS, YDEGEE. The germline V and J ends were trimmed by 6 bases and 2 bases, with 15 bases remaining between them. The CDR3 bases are TGTGCCAGCATCACAGGGGAGGTGACCTACAATGAGCAGTTCTTC. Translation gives CASITGEVTYNEQFF.

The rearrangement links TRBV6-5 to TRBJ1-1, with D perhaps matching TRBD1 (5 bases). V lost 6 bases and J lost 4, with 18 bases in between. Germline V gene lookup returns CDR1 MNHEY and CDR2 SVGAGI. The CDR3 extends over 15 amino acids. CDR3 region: CASSQPAGRVTEAFF. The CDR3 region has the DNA TGTGCCAGCAGCCAGCCGGCAGGGCGAGTCACTGAAGCTTTCTTT.

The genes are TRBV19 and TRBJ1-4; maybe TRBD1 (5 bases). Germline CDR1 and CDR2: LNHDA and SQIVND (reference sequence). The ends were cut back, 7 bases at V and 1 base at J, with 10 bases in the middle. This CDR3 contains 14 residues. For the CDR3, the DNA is TGTGCCAGTACCCAGGGTGTAACTAATGAAAAACTGTTTTTT. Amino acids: CASTQGVTNEKLFF.

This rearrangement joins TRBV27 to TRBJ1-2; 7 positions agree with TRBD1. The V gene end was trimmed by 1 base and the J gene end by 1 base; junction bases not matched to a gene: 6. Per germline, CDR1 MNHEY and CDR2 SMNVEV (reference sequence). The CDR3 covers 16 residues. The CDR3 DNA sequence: TGTGCCAGCAGTTTATTGCCAGGGGGAGGTAACTATGGCTACACCTTC. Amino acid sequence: CASSLLPGGGNYGYTF.

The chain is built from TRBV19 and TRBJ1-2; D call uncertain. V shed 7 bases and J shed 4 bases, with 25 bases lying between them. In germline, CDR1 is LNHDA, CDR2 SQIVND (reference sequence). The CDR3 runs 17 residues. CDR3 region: CASTVGEGSRLPYGYTF. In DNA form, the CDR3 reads TGTGCCAGTACCGTTGGGGAGGGATCCCGTCTGCCCTATGGCTACACCTTC.

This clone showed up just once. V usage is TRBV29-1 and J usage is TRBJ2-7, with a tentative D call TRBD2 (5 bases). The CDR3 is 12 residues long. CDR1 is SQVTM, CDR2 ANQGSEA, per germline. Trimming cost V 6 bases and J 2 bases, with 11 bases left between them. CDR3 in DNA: TGCAGCGTGGCTAGCTTTACCTACGAGCAGTACTTC. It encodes CSVASFTYEQYF.

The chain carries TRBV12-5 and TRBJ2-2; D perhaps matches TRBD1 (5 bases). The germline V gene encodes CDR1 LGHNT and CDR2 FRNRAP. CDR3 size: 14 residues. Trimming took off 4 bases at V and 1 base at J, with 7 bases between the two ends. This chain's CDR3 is CASGSGQNTGELFF. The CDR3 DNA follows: TGTGCTAGTGGTTCAGGACAGAACACCGGGGAGCTGTTTTTT.

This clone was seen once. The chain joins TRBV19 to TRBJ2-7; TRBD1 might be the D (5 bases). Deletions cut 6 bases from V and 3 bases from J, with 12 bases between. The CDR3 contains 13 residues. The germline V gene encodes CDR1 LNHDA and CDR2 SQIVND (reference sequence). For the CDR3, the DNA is TGTGCCAGTAGATCCGACAGAAGCTACGAGCAGTACTTC. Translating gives CASRSDRSYEQYF. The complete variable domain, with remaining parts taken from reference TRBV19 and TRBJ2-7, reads DGGITQSPKYLFRKEGQNVTLSCEQNLNHDAMYWYRQDPGQGLRLIYYSQIVNDFQKGDIAEGYSVSREKKESFPLTVTSAQKNPTAFYLCASRSDRSYEQYFGPGTRLTVT.

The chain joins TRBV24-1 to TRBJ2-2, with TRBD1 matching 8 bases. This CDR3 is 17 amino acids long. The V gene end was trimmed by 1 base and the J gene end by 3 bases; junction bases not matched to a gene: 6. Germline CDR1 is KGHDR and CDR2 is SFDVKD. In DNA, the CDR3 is TGTGCCACCAGTGATTTCCGGCAGGGGGCTGACACCGGGGAGCTGTTTTTT. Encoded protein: CATSDFRQGADTGELFF.

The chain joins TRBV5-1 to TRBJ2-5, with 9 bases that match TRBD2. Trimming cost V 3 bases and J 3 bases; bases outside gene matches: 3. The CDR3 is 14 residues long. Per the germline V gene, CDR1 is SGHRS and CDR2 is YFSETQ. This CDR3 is CASSSAGGEETQYF. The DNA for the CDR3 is TGCGCCAGCAGCTCAGCGGGGGGCGAAGAGACCCAGTACTTC.

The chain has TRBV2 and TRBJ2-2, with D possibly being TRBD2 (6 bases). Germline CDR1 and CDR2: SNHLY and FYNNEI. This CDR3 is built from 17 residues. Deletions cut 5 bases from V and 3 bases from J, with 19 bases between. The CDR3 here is CASSPGTLMGDTGELFF. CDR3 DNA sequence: TGTGCCAGCAGTCCCGGGACTCTTATGGGGGACACCGGGGAGCTGTTTTTT.

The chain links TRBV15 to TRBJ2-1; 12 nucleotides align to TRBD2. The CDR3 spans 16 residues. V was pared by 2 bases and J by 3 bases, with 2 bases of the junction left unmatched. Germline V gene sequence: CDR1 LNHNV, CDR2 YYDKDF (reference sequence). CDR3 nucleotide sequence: TGTGCCACCAGCAGACCTAGCGGGAGGGGCTACAATGAGCAGTTCTTC. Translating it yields CATSRPSGRGYNEQFF.

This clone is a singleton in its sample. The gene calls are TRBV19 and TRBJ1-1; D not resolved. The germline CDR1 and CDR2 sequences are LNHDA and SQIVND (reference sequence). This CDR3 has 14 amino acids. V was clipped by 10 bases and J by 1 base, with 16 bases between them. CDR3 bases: TGTGCCACCCGGCGGTCCCGGGGGAACACTGAAGCTTTCTTT. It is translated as CATRRSRGNTEAFF.

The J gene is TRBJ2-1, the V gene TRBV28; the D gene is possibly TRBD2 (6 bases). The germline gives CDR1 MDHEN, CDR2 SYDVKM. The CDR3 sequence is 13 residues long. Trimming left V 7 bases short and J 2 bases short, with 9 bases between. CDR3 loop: CASNTSPYNEQFF. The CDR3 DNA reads TGTGCCAGCAATACTAGCCCCTACAATGAGCAGTTCTTC.

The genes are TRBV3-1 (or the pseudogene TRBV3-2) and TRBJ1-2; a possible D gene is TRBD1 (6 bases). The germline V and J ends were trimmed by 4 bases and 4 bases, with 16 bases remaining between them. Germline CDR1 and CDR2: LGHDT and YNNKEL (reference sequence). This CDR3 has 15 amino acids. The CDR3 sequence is CASSPEGQGTYGYTF. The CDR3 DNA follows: TGTGCCAGCAGCCCAGAGGGGCAGGGGACCTATGGCTACACCTTC.

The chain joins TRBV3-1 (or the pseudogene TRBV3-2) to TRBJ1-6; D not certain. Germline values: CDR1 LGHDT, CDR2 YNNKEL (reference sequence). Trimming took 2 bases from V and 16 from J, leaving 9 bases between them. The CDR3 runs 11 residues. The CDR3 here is CASSQIGYLHF. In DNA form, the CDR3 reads TGTGCCAGCAGCCAAATCGGGTATCTCCACTTT.

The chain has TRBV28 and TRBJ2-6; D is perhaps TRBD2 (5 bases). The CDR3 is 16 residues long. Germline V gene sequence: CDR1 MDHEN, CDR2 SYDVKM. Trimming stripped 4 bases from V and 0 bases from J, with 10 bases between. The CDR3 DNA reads TGTGCCAGCAGTTCTAGCTCGGCCTCTGGGGCCAACGTCCTGACTTTC. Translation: CASSSSSASGANVLTF.

The CDR3 nucleotides read TGTGCCAGCAGTTGGTGGACAGGTAAAGGTGAAAAACTGTTTTTT. Its protein product is CASSWWTGKGEKLFF. The chain links TRBV28 to TRBJ1-4; 7 bases are shared with TRBD1. Trimming at V came to 4 bases and at J to 7 bases, leaving 9 bases not matched to a gene. Germline V gene data show CDR1 as MDHEN and CDR2 as SYDVKM. The CDR3 spans 15 residues.

The CDR3 region has the DNA TGTGCCAGCAGCTTAAAGGGGAACGTCTACGAGCAGTACTTC. Residues: CASSLKGNVYEQYF. The chain joins TRBV5-4 to TRBJ2-7; a possible D gene is TRBD1 (5 bases). V lost 2 bases and J 3 bases, leaving 12 bases between the germline ends. The CDR3 totals 14 residues. Germline V gives CDR1 SGHNT, CDR2 YYREEE (reference sequence).

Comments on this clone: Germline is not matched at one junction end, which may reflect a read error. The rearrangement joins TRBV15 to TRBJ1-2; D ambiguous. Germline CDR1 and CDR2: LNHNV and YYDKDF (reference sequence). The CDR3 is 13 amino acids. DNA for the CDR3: TGTGCCACCAGCAGAACAGTTTACGAAATCTCCTTTTTC. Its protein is CATSRTVYEISFF. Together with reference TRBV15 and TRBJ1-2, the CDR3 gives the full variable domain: DAMVIQNPRYQVTQFGKPVTLSCSQTLNHNVMYWYQQKSSQAPKLLFHYYDKDFNNEADTPDNFQSRRPNTSFCFLDIRSPGLGDTAMYLCATSRTVYEISFFGSGTRLTVV.

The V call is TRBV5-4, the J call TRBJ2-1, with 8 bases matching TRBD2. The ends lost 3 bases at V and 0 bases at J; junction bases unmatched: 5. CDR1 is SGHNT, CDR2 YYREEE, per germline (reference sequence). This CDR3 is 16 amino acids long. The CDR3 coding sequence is TGTGCCAGCAGCTCAGACGGGGGGGCCTCCTACAATGAGCAGTTCTTC. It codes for CASSSDGGASYNEQFF.

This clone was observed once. The CDR3 loop reads CASGLGGPEAFF. The DNA of the CDR3 is TGTGCTAGTGGTTTGGGGGGCCCTGAAGCTTTCTTT. This chain connects TRBV12-5 to TRBJ1-1, with a tentative D call TRBD1 (5 bases). CDR1 and CDR2 (germline): LGHNT, FRNRAP. V dropped 1 base and J dropped 6 bases, with 6 bases sitting between them. The CDR3 totals 12 residues.

The CDR3 sequence: CASSQVLAGELSEQFF. DNA of the CDR3: TGTGCCAGCAGCCAAGTTCTAGCGGGGGAATTAAGTGAGCAGTTCTTC. The chain is built from TRBV3-1 (or the pseudogene TRBV3-2) and TRBJ2-1, with 10 bases fitting TRBD2. After removal of 1 base from V and 9 bases from J, the junction contained 9 bases not matched to a gene. The CDR3 has 16 amino acids. CDR1 and CDR2 from the germline V gene are LGHDT and YNNKEL (reference sequence).

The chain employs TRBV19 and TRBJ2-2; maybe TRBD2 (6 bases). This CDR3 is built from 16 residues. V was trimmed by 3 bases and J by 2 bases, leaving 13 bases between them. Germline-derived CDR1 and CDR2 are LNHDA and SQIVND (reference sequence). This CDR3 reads CASSISAGPNTGELFF. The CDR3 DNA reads TGTGCCAGTAGTATTTCCGCGGGGCCTAACACCGGGGAGCTGTTTTTT.

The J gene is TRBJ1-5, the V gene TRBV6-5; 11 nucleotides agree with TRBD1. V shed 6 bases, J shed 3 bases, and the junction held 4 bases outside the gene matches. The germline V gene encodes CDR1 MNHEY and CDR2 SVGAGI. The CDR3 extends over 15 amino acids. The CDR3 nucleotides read TGTGCCAGCAGATGGGGACAGGGGGACAATCAGCCCCAGCATTTT. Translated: CASRWGQGDNQPQHF.

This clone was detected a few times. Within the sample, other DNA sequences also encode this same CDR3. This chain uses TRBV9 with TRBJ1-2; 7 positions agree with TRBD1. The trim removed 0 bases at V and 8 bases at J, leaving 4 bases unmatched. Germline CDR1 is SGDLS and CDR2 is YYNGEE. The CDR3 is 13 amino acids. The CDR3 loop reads CASSVEGGAGYTF. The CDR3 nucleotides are TGTGCCAGCAGCGTAGAAGGGGGCGCAGGCTACACCTTC.

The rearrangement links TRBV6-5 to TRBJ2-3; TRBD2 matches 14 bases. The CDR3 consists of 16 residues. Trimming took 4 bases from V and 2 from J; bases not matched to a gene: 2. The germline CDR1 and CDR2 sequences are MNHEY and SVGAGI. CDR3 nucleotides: TGTGCCAGCAGTTCGGGACTAGCGGGGGTCACAGATACGCAGTATTTT. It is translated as CASSSGLAGVTDTQYF.